Sequencing of this T cell receptor (beta chain) was carried out in a study of OX40 agonist ivuxolimab in advanced cancers. Study-level background: The dose-escalation group included hepatocellular carcinoma, melanoma, renal cell carcinoma and head and neck cancer. The group had a mean age of about 64 years, ranged from 23 to 79, and was just under 85% male. Study-wide results and caveats: Among the lowest peripheral clonal expansion occurred in 0.1-3.0 mg/kg partial responders. Relative to CD4+ cells, CD8+ T cells on average had more expanded clones.

In germline, CDR1 is MGHRA, CDR2 YSYEKL. V was shortened by 4 bases and J by 0 bases, with 9 bases between the two germline ends. This CDR3 contains 14 residues. As regards this clone: Its specificity is not known.

Sequencing used immunoSEQ multiplex PCR; TCRdb keeps in-frame clones, though not all of them. Of tens of thousands of clones listed, 81% are singletons. The clonotype originates from an adult with an advanced solid tumor such as melanoma, head and neck, liver or kidney cancer. The chain recombines TRBV4-1 with TRBJ1-2, with a possible D match to TRBD1 (6 bases). This material consisted of CD4+ or CD8+ T cells sorted from blood, taken in a trial of the OX40 agonist ivuxolimab. CDR3 amino acids: CASSRGHANYGYTF. CDR3 nucleotides: TGCGCCAGCAGCCGGGGACATGCTAACTATGGCTACACCTTC.